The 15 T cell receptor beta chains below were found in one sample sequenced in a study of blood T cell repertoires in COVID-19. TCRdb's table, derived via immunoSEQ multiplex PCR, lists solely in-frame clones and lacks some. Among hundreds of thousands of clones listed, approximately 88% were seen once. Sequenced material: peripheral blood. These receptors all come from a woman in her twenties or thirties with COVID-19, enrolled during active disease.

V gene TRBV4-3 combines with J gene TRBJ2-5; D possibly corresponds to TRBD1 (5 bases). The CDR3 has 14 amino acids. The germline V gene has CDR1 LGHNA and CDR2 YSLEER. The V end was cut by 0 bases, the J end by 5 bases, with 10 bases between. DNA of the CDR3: TGCGCCAGCAGCCAAGATCGGAACAGGGAGACCCAGTACTTC. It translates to CASSQDRNRETQYF.

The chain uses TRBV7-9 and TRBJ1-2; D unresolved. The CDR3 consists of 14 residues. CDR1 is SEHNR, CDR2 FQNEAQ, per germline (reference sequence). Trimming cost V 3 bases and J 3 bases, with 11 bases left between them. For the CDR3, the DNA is TGTGCCAGCAGCTTGTCGGCAGGCCACTATGGCTACACCTTC. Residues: CASSLSAGHYGYTF.

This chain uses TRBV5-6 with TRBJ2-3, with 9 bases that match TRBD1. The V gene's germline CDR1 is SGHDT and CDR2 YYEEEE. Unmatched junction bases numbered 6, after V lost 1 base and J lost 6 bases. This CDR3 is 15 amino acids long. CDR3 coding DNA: TGTGCCAGCAGCTTGTTCGACAGGGGGGGTGATACGCAGTATTTT. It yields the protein CASSLFDRGGDTQYF. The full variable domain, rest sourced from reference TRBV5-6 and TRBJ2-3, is DAGVTQSPTHLIKTRGQQVTLRCSPKSGHDTVSWYQQALGQGPQFIFQYYEEEERQRGNFPDRFSGHQFPNYSSELNVNALLLGDSALYLCASSLFDRGGDTQYFGPGTRLTVL.

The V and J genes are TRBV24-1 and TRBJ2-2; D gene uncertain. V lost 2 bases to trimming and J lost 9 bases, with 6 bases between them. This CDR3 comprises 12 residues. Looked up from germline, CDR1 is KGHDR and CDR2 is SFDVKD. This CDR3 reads CATSDSEWELFF. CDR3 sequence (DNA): TGTGCCACCAGTGATTCCGAGTGGGAGCTGTTTTTT.

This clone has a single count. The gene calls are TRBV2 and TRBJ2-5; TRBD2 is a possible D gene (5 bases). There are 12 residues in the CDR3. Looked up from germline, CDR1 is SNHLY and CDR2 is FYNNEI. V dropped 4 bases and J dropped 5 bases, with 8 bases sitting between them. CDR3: CASSAGWETQYF. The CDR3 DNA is TGTGCCAGCAGTGCGGGGTGGGAGACCCAGTACTTC.

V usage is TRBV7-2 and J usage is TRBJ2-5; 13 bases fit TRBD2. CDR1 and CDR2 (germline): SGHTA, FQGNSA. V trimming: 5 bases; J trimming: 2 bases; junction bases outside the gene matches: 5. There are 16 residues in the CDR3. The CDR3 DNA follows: TGTGCCAGCAGCGGGATGGGACTAGCGGGACAAGAGACCCAGTACTTC. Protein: CASSGMGLAGQETQYF.

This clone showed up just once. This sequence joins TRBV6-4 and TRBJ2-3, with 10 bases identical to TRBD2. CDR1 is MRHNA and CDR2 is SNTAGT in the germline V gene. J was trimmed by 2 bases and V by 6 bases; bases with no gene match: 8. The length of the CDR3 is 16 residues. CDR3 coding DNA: TGTGCCAGCAGCCGGGCAAGCGGGGGGGCCACAGATACGCAGTATTTT. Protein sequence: CASSRASGGATDTQYF.

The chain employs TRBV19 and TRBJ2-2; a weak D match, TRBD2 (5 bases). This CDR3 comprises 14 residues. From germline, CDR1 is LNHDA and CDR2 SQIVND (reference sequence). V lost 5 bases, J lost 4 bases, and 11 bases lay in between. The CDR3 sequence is CASSEGSPTGELFF. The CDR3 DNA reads TGTGCCAGTAGTGAGGGCTCCCCCACCGGGGAGCTGTTTTTT.

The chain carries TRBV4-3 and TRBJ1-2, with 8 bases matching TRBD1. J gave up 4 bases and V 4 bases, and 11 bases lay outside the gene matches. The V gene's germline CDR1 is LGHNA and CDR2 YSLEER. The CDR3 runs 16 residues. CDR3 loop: CASSLLSRTGSYGYTF. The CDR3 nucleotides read TGCGCCAGCAGCCTATTATCAAGGACAGGGTCCTATGGCTACACCTTC.

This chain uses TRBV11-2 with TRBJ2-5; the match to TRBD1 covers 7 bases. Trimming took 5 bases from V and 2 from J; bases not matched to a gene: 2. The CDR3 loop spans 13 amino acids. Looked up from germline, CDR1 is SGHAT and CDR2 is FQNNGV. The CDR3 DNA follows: TGTGCCAGCAGCCGGGGACAGCAAGAGACCCAGTACTTC. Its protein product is CASSRGQQETQYF.

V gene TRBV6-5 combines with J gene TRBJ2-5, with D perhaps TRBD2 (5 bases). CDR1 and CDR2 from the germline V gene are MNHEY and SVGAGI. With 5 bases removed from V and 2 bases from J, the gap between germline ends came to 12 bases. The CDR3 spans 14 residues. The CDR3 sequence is CASSRGRNQETQYF. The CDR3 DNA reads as TGTGCCAGCAGTCGAGGGCGGAATCAAGAGACCCAGTACTTC.

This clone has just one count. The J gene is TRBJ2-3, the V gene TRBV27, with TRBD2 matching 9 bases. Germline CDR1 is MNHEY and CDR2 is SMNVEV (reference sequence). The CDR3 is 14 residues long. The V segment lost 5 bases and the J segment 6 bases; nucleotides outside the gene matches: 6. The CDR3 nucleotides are TGTGCCAGCAGTCTTGGACTAGCGAGCGATACGCAGTATTTT. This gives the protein CASSLGLASDTQYF.

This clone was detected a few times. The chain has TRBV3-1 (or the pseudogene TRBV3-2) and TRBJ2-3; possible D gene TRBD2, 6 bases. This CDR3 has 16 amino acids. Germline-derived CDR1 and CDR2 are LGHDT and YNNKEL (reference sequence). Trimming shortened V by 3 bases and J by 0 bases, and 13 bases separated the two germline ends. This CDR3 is CASSHFSSGSTDTQYF. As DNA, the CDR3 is TGTGCCAGCAGCCATTTCAGCAGCGGGAGCACAGATACGCAGTATTTT.

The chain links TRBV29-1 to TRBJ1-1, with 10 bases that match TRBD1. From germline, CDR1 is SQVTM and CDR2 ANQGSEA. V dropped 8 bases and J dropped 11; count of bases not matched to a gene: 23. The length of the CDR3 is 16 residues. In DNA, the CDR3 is TGCAGCCACTTCTCACCCGCTAGGAGAGGGACAGGGGAGGCTTTCTTT. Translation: CSHFSPARRGTGEAFF.

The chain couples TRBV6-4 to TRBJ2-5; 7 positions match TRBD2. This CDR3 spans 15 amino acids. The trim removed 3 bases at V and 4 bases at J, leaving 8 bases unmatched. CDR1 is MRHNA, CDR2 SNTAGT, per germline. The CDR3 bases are TGTGCCAGCAGTGAAAGAACGGGGGGAATAGAGACCCAGTACTTC. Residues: CASSERTGGIETQYF.